These T cell receptor beta chains were read from a single sample in a study of blood T cell repertoires in COVID-19. Profiling relied on immunoSEQ multiplex PCR, and the TCRdb table lists in-frame clones only, not all of them. The table shows roughly 80,000 clones, with over 75% occurring only once. The sample consisted of peripheral blood. These receptors came from a man between 45 and 60 years old with acute or convalescent COVID-19. Each CDR3 is given with its conserved first and last residue. Fields, in order: D gene, V gene, clone size, J gene, CDR3 protein, CDR3 DNA. The D gene is left open where the match is weak. Where a row states a size, it is once, few, many or the class of an expanded clone; other rows omit it.

>-|TRBV12-3/TRBV12-4|-|TRBJ1-1
CASSLGRYGEAFF
TGTGCCAGCAGTTTAGGGAGGTATGGTGAAGCTTTCTTT
>-|TRBV4-3|-|TRBJ2-1
CASSQGVGQGRNEQFF
TGCGCCAGCAGCCAAGGGGTGGGCCAGGGCAGGAATGAGCAGTTCTTC
>TRBD1|TRBV2|-|TRBJ2-2
CASAIQGADTGELFF
TGTGCCAGCGCGATACAGGGGGCAGACACCGGGGAGCTGTTTTTT
>TRBD2|TRBV6-5|-|TRBJ2-7
CASTNRLAGVKQYF
TGTGCCAGCACCAACCGACTAGCGGGAGTAAAGCAGTACTTC
>-|TRBV6-2/TRBV6-3|-|TRBJ1-1
CASSYSGGGGSEAFF
TGTGCCAGCAGTTACTCCGGGGGTGGAGGCTCTGAAGCTTTCTTT
>TRBD1|TRBV30|-|TRBJ2-2
CAGTGGFFTGELFF
TGTGCCGGCACAGGGGGCTTTTTCACCGGGGAGCTGTTTTTT
>-|TRBV7-2|many|TRBJ1-6
CASSLGGGGSPLHF
TGTGCCAGCAGCTTGGGCGGGGGAGGCTCACCCCTCCACTTT
>TRBD1|TRBV10-1|-|TRBJ2-1
CASSEGTGAKFNEQFF
TGCGCCAGCAGTGAGGGGACAGGGGCTAAATTCAATGAGCAGTTCTTC
>-|TRBV9|once|TRBJ1-1
CASSAHGENTEAFF
TGTGCCAGCAGCGCCCACGGAGAGAACACTGAAGCTTTCTTT
>-|TRBV2|-|TRBJ1-2
CASSNPGQRKGYTF
TGTGCCAGCTCTAACCCCGGACAGAGGAAAGGCTACACCTTC
>TRBD1|TRBV7-9|-|TRBJ1-3
CASSPRSGGRNTIYF
TGTGCCAGCAGCCCCCGGTCAGGGGGAAGAAACACCATATATTTT
>TRBD2|TRBV5-6|-|TRBJ2-7
CASSRAGTTYEQYF
TGTGCCAGCAGTCGGGCCGGGACTACCTACGAGCAGTACTTC
>TRBD2|TRBV5-6|-|TRBJ2-1
CASTPNWGGNEQFF
TGTGCCAGCACCCCCAACTGGGGGGGCAATGAGCAGTTCTTC
>TRBD2|TRBV3-1/TRBV3-2|-|TRBJ2-2
CASSYGGANTGELFF
TGTGCCAGCAGCTACGGGGGGGCGAACACCGGGGAGCTGTTTTTT
>TRBD2|TRBV6-5|-|TRBJ2-1
CASDMTSAVREQFF
TGTGCCAGCGACATGACTAGCGCGGTTAGGGAGCAGTTCTTC
>TRBD1|TRBV6-5|-|TRBJ1-5
CASRQGRIEPQHF
TGCGCCAGCAGACAGGGAAGAATTGAACCCCAGCATTTT
>TRBD1|TRBV5-4|-|TRBJ1-1
CASSLATGTQSEAFF
TGTGCCAGCAGCTTGGCGACAGGGACCCAGTCTGAAGCTTTCTTT
>-|TRBV6-5|-|TRBJ2-7
CASSPRGGYEQYF
TGTGCCAGCAGTCCTCGAGGGGGCTACGAGCAGTACTTC
>TRBD1|TRBV15|-|TRBJ2-7
CATSLDRGSPYEQYF
TGTGCCACCAGCCTCGACAGGGGCAGTCCCTACGAGCAGTACTTC
>-|TRBV7-2|once|TRBJ2-7
CASSLVSSGTSYEQYF
TGTGCCAGCAGCTTAGTGAGTAGCGGAACCTCCTACGAGCAGTACTTC
>-|TRBV25-1|-|TRBJ2-4
CASSGAGAKNIQYF
TGTGCCAGCAGTGGGGCGGGGGCCAAAAACATTCAGTACTTC
>-|TRBV6-6|-|TRBJ2-5
CASTNYVTGQETQYF
TGTGCCAGCACCAACTACGTCACAGGGCAAGAGACCCAGTACTTC
>-|TRBV5-5|once|TRBJ2-7
CASSFFGMADSRYEQYF
TGTGCCAGCAGCTTTTTCGGAATGGCAGACAGCCGCTACGAGCAGTACTTC
>TRBD2|TRBV29-1|-|TRBJ2-7
CSVNPAGGYEQYF
TGCAGCGTTAACCCCGCGGGAGGCTACGAGCAGTACTTC